The rows below give T cell receptor beta chains drawn from one sample of a study of blood T cells in healthy people across ages. A single record per CDR3 protein comes from TCRdb applying MiXCR to the 5' RACE reads. Found here are some 1.5 million distinct CDR3 sequences, roughly 27% of them singletons; the top ten hold around 7.7%. Sequencing was carried out using blood. The receptors were gathered from a woman aged 25 to 45 in good health. CDR3s include the opening cysteine and the closing phenylalanine or tryptophan. A D gene is named only where the DNA matches it firmly. Some rows mark clone size as missing; the rest say once, few, many or name a class of expanded clone.

D gene,clone size,J gene,V gene,CDR3 protein,CDR3 DNA
-,many,TRBJ2-7,TRBV3-1,CASSGVNEQYF,TGTGCCAGCAGCGGCGTGAACGAGCAGTACTTC
-,-,TRBJ1-6,TRBV4-1,CASSQEGGARNSPLHF,TGCGCCAGCAGCCAAGAGGGGGGGGCGAGGAATTCACCCCTCCACTTT
-,-,TRBJ1-1,TRBV5-1,CASGTQVNTEAFF,TGCGCCAGCGGGACACAGGTGAACACTGAAGCTTTCTTT
-,many,TRBJ2-7,TRBV6-6,CASTDTRRDYEQYF,TGTGCCAGCACCGACACCAGGAGGGACTACGAGCAGTACTTC
TRBD1,-,TRBJ2-1,TRBV7-9,CASSPTGQGQNEKFF,TGTGCCAGCAGCCCGACGGGACAGGGTCAGAATGAGAAGTTCTTC
-,-,TRBJ1-5,TRBV6-2/TRBV6-3,CASSSDSLNQPQHF,TGTGCCAGCAGCTCCGACAGCCTCAATCAGCCCCAGCATTTT
-,few,TRBJ1-5,TRBV20-1,CSARAPWANQPQHF,TGCAGTGCTAGAGCCCCCTGGGCGAATCAGCCCCAGCATTTT
-,few,TRBJ2-3,TRBV5-1,CASSLFAATDTQYF,TGCGCCAGCAGCTTGTTTGCCGCCACAGATACGCAGTATTTT
-,-,TRBJ1-1,TRBV5-1,CASSLGGTDTRANAFF,TGCGCCAGCAGCTTGGGCGGAACGGACACCCGGGCCAATGCTTTCTTT
-,few,TRBJ2-3,TRBV24-1,CATSDLFVQADTDTQYF,TGTGCCACCAGTGATTTGTTTGTTCAAGCGGATACAGATACGCAGTATTTT